This TCR beta chain was recorded in a study of human T cells and chemical hapten exposure (dated by TCRdb to about 2021). Background on the whole study: Libraries were combined into a pool for sequencing, and differences in TCR yield between samples came mainly from small differences in library volumes within the pool. Peripheral blood TCR repertoire changes were tracked in vivo in alopecia patients during primary and secondary sensitization to the hapten diphenylcyclopropenone (DPC). Each blood RNA sample was used to sequence both TCR alpha and TCR beta chains.

Libraries were built with RACE. These reads were obtained on a NextSeq 500. During library preparation, unique molecular identifiers were attached to individual cDNA molecules so that TCRs could be counted in a quantitative, reproducible way. For the original study's pipeline: The median number of TCRs per sample was some 100,000, ranging from about 20,000 to 750,000. V, J and CDR3 annotation of the TCR reads was performed with the Decombinator software suite. For the PS versus PT1 abundance plots, all samples were subsampled to the same number of TCRs (28,000). Expanded TCRs were defined as absent before sensitization and observed at least eight times at the 2-week time point. TCRdb redid the processing of the public reads, applying fastp at Q25 and MiXCR, and retained in-frame beta chains. One record per CDR3 amino acid sequence lists the most common genes and DNA. The V and J calls were not made by the authors but by TCRdb's processing. The sample table records 55,000 to 75,000 distinct CDR3 sequences; approximately 6.2% of these occur just once. The ten top clones hold about 3.4% of the sample.

The paper as a whole reports these results and caveats: After repeated subsampling, the strength of the expansion versus patch-test correlation and the threshold at which it became significant changed. The number of TCRs above 1 in 1000 frequency did not change with DPC sensitization; there was no evidence of global repertoire structure alterations.

The time point label of this sample denotes: healthy volunteer bleed at 6 weeks. Unfractionated whole blood was collected in Tempus Blood RNA tubes, and total RNA was extracted from that blood. About 5 healthy volunteers were used as TCR sequencing controls and were bled at day 0, 2 weeks and 6 weeks. V is pared back by 6 bases and J by 3 bases, with 18 bases lying between the germline termini. Including cysteine and phenylalanine, the CDR3 has 17 amino acids. Here the CDR3 DNA is all that survives: 51 bases in frame from base 1. Via the germline V gene, CDR1 is MNHEY and CDR2 SVGAGI. Only a few counts were recorded for this clonotype. The target of this receptor is not known. Per-base quality was not reported, and no clone a single base away is much larger than it.

The sequence derives from a female donor in good health. Some clones in this sample may be carry-over from other donors' samples. The source material was whole blood. The V and J segments used are TRBV6-5 and TRBJ1-6; D gene: possibly TRBD1, on 6 matching bases. The DNA sequence reads TGTGCCAGCAGGAAAAGGGGGGGGGGCTTCTATAATTCACCCCTCCACTTT. Translated, this gives CASRKRGGGFYNSPLHF.